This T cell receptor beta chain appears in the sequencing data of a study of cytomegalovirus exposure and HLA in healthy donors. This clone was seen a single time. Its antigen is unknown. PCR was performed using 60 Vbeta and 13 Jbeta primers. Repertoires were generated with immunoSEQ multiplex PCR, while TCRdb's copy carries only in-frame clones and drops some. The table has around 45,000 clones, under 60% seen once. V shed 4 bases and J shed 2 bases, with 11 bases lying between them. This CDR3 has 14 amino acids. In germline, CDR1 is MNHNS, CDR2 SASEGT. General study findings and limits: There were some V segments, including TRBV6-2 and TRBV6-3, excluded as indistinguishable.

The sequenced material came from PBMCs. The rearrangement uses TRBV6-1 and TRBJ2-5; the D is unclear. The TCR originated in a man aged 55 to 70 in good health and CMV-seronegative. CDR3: CASSVMAGQETQYF. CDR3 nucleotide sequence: TGTGCCAGCAGTGTAATGGCAGGTCAAGAGACCCAGTACTTC.